These 20 T cell receptor beta chains came from one sample sequenced in a study of blood T cell repertoires in COVID-19. Repertoires were generated with immunoSEQ multiplex PCR, while TCRdb's copy carries only in-frame clones and drops some. The repertoire holds some 76,000 clones, with about 81% as singletons. Sequencing used peripheral blood. These receptors came from a human donor in a cohort sampled during active COVID-19.

The genes are TRBV5-1 and TRBJ2-5, with 11 nucleotides matching TRBD1. The junction had 7 bases not matched to a gene; V was cut back by 4 bases and J by 5 bases. The CDR3 totals 15 residues. The germline CDR1 and CDR2 sequences are SGHRS and YFSETQ. CDR3 bases: TGCGCCAGCAGCCCAGGACAGGGGGCCGGTGAGACCCAGTACTTC. This gives the protein CASSPGQGAGETQYF.

The rearrangement joins TRBV19 to TRBJ2-2; maybe TRBD2 (5 bases). V was pared by 7 bases and J by 5 bases, with 8 bases between. This CDR3 spans 12 amino acids. Germline values: CDR1 LNHDA, CDR2 SQIVND (reference sequence). CDR3 in DNA: TGTGCCAGTACGACGGGGACCGGGGAGCTGTTTTTT. This gives the protein CASTTGTGELFF.

This chain joins TRBV18 and TRBJ1-1; 7 positions agree with TRBD1. Looked up from germline, CDR1 is KGHSH and CDR2 is LQKENI. The CDR3 length is 16 residues. V dropped 6 bases and J dropped 1; count of bases not matched to a gene: 11. The CDR3 DNA follows: TGTGCCAGCTCGCCGTCTAGGACAGGCGGGAACACTGAAGCTTTCTTT. Protein product: CASSPSRTGGNTEAFF.

The chain recombines TRBV7-3 with TRBJ2-1; D is perhaps TRBD2 (6 bases). V gave up 5 bases and J gave up 0 bases, with 11 bases separating them. CDR1 SGHTA and CDR2 FQGTGA come from the germline V gene. The CDR3 covers 15 residues. CDR3: CASSRGASSYNEQFF. CDR3 sequence (DNA): TGTGCCAGCAGCCGCGGGGCCAGCTCCTACAATGAGCAGTTCTTC.

The genes are TRBV7-9 and TRBJ1-1, with no clear D. This CDR3 is built from 14 residues. Trimming left V 5 bases short and J 1 base short, with 11 bases between. Germline values: CDR1 SEHNR, CDR2 FQNEAQ (reference sequence). The DNA for the CDR3 is TGTGCCAGCAGCCCACCCTCGGGGAACACTGAAGCTTTCTTT. Amino acids: CASSPPSGNTEAFF. Full variable domain (outside the CDR3, taken from reference TRBV7-9 and TRBJ1-1): DTGVSQNPRHKITKRGQNVTFRCDPISEHNRLYWYRQTLGQGPEFLTYFQNEAQLEKSRLLSDRFSAERPKGSFSTLEIQRTEQGDSAMYLCASSPPSGNTEAFFGQGTRLTVV.

J is TRBJ2-5 and V is TRBV5-1; 16 bases line up with TRBD2. Germline CDR1 and CDR2: SGHRS and YFSETQ. The ends lost 3 bases at V and 5 bases at J; junction bases unmatched: 7. There are 17 residues in the CDR3. CDR3 bases: TGCGCCAGCAGCTCTGGGACTAGCGGGGGGGCAGTGGAGACCCAGTACTTC. Residues: CASSSGTSGGAVETQYF.

V is TRBV28 and J is TRBJ2-3, with TRBD1 matching 7 bases. The CDR3 extends over 17 amino acids. V shed 7 bases, J shed 2 bases, and the junction held 15 bases outside the gene matches. The germline V gene encodes CDR1 MDHEN and CDR2 SYDVKM. In nucleotides, the CDR3 is TGTGCCAGCAATCCCCCTACAGGGGATTTTCCCACAGATACGCAGTATTTT. It codes for CASNPPTGDFPTDTQYF.

V and J are TRBV12-5 and TRBJ2-3; the D is unclear. This CDR3 spans 16 amino acids. V was shortened by 4 bases and J by 5 bases, with 19 bases between the two germline ends. CDR1 and CDR2 from the germline V gene are LGHNT and FRNRAP. This CDR3 is CASGSSASQVEDTQYF. DNA of the CDR3: TGTGCTAGTGGTTCGTCGGCCTCTCAGGTAGAAGATACGCAGTATTTT.

The chain carries TRBV7-9 and TRBJ1-5, with 7 bases aligning to TRBD1. Germline CDR1 and CDR2: SEHNR and FQNEAQ (reference sequence). The trim removed 5 bases at V and 2 bases at J, leaving 6 bases unmatched. This CDR3 comprises 15 residues. CDR3 coding DNA: TGTGCCAGCAGCCGGACAGGATTAGGCAATCAGCCCCAGCATTTT. Residues: CASSRTGLGNQPQHF.

The J gene is TRBJ1-1, the V gene TRBV3-1 (or the pseudogene TRBV3-2); weak D call: TRBD1 (5 bases). V shed 5 bases and J shed 1 base, with 14 bases lying between them. CDR3 length: 15 amino acids. CDR1 and CDR2 from the germline V gene are LGHDT and YNNKEL (reference sequence). CDR3 sequence: CASSSSGQGNTEAFF. CDR3 nucleotide sequence: TGTGCCAGCAGCTCATCAGGGCAAGGGAACACTGAAGCTTTCTTT.

V usage is TRBV12-3 or TRBV12-4 and J usage is TRBJ1-2; 9 nucleotides match TRBD1. Germline trimming cut 6 bases from V and 8 bases from J; bases unmatched to any gene: 7. The CDR3 is 13 amino acids. The CDR3 coding sequence is TGTGCCAGCAGCTCGGGACAGGGCTTCGGCTACACCTTC. Amino acid sequence: CASSSGQGFGYTF.

The V call is TRBV4-1, the J call TRBJ2-2, with D possibly being TRBD1 (6 bases). This CDR3 region has 15 residues. Germline V gene lookup returns CDR1 MGHRA and CDR2 YSYEKL. V was cut by 1 base and J by 1 base, with 7 bases left in between. In nucleotides, the CDR3 is TGCGCCAGCAGCCAAGTGGACAGGAACACCGGGGAGCTGTTTTTT. It yields the protein CASSQVDRNTGELFF.

This chain connects TRBV6-6 to TRBJ1-1, with 8 bases aligning to TRBD1. Trimming removed 7 bases from V and 6 bases from J; junction bases left unmatched: 7. The CDR3 length is 13 residues. Germline V gene sequence: CDR1 MNHNY, CDR2 SVGAGI (reference sequence). CDR3 sequence: CASNPGQGPEAFF. Written as DNA, the CDR3 is TGTGCCAGCAACCCAGGACAGGGCCCTGAAGCTTTCTTT.

The V gene is TRBV6-5, the J gene TRBJ1-4; no reliable D call. The V and J ends lost 4 bases and 3 bases respectively, with 15 bases between them. This CDR3 is 16 amino acids long. Germline V gene lookup returns CDR1 MNHEY and CDR2 SVGAGI. CDR3 region: CASSSPPVRANEKLFF. The CDR3 region has the DNA TGTGCCAGCAGTTCCCCACCGGTGCGGGCTAATGAAAAACTGTTTTTT.

This sequence joins TRBV19 and TRBJ1-2, with a weak D call TRBD1 (5 bases). Germline CDR1 is LNHDA and CDR2 is SQIVND (reference sequence). The CDR3 contains 14 residues. Trimming stripped 3 bases from V and 8 bases from J, with 16 bases between. The CDR3 is CASSIPGYVLGYTF. The CDR3 DNA reads as TGTGCCAGTAGTATCCCAGGGTACGTGTTGGGCTACACCTTC.

This rearrangement joins TRBV6-1 to TRBJ2-1, with D perhaps TRBD2 (7 bases). V was clipped by 2 bases and J by 0 bases, with 8 bases between them. The CDR3 covers 15 residues. Germline loops: CDR1 MNHNS, CDR2 SASEGT. The CDR3 region is CASSERGASYNEQFF. The DNA for the CDR3 is TGTGCCAGCAGTGAACGGGGGGCCTCCTACAATGAGCAGTTCTTC.

V is TRBV6-6 and J is TRBJ1-3, with 8 bases identical to TRBD1. J gave up 0 bases and V 6 bases, and 4 bases lay outside the gene matches. The CDR3 consists of 15 residues. The V gene's germline CDR1 is MNHNY and CDR2 SVGAGI (reference sequence). The CDR3 bases are TGTGCCAGCAGCCGGACAGGGTCCTCTGGAAACACCATATATTTT. This encodes CASSRTGSSGNTIYF.

The chain is built from TRBV5-1 and TRBJ1-2; possible D gene TRBD1, 6 bases. Germline V CDR1 and CDR2: SGHRS, YFSETQ. The V end lost 7 bases, the J end lost 0 bases, and 13 bases lay between the germline ends. The CDR3 is 14 residues long. CDR3 in DNA: TGCGCCAGCTCGAAGGGGGGGGCTAACTATGGCTACACCTTC. Translating gives CASSKGGANYGYTF. Based on the CDR3 plus reference TRBV5-1 and TRBJ1-2, the full variable domain is KAGVTQTPRYLIKTRGQQVTLSCSPISGHRSVSWYQQTPGQGLQFLFEYFSETQRNKGNFPGRFSGRQFSNSRSEMNVSTLELGDSALYLCASSKGGANYGYTFGSGTRLTVV.

The chain links TRBV19 to TRBJ1-1, with 8 bases identical to TRBD1. V lost 4 bases and J lost 11; bases outside the gene matches: 12. Germline loops: CDR1 LNHDA, CDR2 SQIVND (reference sequence). The CDR3 extends over 14 amino acids. CDR3 amino acids: CASSTEGTGVVAFF. CDR3 bases: TGTGCCAGTAGTACCGAGGGGACAGGAGTTGTCGCTTTCTTT.

The CDR3 coding sequence is TGTGCCAGCAGCTTGGGGGGAGGGGGGCCGAATCAGCCCCAGCATTTT. Translated, it gives CASSLGGGGPNQPQHF. The chain recombines TRBV7-2 with TRBJ1-5, with D perhaps matching TRBD1 (6 bases). The ends were cut back, 3 bases at V and 4 bases at J, with 16 bases in the middle. This CDR3 contains 16 residues. Germline V gene data show CDR1 as SGHTA and CDR2 as FQGNSA. The full variable domain, rest sourced from reference TRBV7-2 and TRBJ1-5, is GAGVSQSPSNKVTEKGKDVELRCDPISGHTALYWYRQSLGQGLEFLIYFQGNSAPDKSGLPSDRFSAERTGGSVSTLTIQRTQQEDSAVYLCASSLGGGGPNQPQHFGDGTRLSIL.